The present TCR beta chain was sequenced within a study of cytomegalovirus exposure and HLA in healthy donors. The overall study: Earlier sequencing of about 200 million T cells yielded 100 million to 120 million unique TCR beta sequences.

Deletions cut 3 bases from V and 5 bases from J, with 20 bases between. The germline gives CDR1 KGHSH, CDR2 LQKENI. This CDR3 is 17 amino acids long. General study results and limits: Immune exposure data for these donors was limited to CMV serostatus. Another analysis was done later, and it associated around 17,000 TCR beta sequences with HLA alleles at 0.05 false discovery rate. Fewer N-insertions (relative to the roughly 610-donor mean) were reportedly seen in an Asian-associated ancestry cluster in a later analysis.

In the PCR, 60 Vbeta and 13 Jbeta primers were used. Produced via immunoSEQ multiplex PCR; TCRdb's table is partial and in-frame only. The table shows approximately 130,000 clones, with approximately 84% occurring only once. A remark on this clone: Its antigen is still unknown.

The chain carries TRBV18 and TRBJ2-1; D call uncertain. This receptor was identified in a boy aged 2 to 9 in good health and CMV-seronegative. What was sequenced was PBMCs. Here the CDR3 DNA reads TGTGCCAGCTCACCCCTCCCGGTCGGCAGGTCCGACAATGAGCAGTTCTTC. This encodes CASSPLPVGRSDNEQFF.